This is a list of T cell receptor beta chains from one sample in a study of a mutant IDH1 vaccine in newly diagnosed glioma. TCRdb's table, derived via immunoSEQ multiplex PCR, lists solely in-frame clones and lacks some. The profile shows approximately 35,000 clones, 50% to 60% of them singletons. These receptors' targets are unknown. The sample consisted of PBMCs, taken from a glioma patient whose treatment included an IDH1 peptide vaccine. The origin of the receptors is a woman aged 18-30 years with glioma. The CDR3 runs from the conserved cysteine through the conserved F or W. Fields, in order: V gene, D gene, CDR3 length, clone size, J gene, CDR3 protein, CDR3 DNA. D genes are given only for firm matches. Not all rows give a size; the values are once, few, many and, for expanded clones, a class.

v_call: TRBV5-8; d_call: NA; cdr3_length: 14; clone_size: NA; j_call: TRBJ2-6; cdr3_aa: CASSIGSGANVLTF; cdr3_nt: TGTGCCAGCAGCATAGGATCTGGGGCCAACGTCCTGACTTTC
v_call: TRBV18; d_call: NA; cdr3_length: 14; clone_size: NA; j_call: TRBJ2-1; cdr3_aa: CASSPPWANNEQFF; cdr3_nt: TGTGCCAGCTCACCACCGTGGGCGAACAATGAGCAGTTCTTC
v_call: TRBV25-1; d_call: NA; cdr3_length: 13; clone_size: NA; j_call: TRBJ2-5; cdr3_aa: CASSETGTTTQYF; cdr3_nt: TGTGCCAGCAGTGAAACCGGGACGACTACCCAGTACTTC
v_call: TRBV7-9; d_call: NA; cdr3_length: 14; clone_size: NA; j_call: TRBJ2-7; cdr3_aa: CASIPLGTSYEQYF; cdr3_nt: TGTGCCAGCATCCCCTTGGGGACGTCCTACGAGCAGTACTTC
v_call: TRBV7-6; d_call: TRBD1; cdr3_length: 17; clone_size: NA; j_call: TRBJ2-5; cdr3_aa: CASSTRVGAGGRETQYF; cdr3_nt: TGTGCCAGCAGCACCCGGGTGGGGGCAGGGGGTCGGGAGACCCAGTACTTC
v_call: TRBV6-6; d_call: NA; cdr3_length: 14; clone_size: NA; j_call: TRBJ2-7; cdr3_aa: CASRHSRGQYEQYF; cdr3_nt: TGTGCCAGCAGGCACAGTCGGGGGCAATACGAGCAGTACTTC
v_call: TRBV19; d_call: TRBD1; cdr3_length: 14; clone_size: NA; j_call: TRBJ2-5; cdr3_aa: CASSGGAWGETQYF; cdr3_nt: TGTGCCTCTTCAGGGGGTGCCTGGGGGGAGACCCAGTACTTC
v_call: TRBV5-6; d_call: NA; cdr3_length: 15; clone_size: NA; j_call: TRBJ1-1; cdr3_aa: CASSLGGFWDTEAFF; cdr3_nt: TGTGCCAGCAGCTTGGGAGGGTTTTGGGACACTGAAGCTTTCTTT
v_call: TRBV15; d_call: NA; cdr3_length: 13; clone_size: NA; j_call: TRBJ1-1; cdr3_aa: CATSSPLVTEAFF; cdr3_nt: TGTGCCACCAGCAGCCCCTTGGTGACTGAAGCTTTCTTT
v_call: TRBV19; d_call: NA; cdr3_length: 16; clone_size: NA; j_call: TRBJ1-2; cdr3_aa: CASSNEHRDRAYGYTF; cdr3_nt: TGTGCCAGTAGTAACGAGCACCGGGACCGGGCATATGGCTACACCTTC
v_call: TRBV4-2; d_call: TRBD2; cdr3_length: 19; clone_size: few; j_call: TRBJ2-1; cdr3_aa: CASSQEETSGTIYYNEQFF; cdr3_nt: TGTGCCAGCAGCCAGGAAGAGACTAGCGGGACGATATACTACAATGAGCAGTTCTTC
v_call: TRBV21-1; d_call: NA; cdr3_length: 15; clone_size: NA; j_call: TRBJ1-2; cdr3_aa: CASSGRGEGIYGYTF; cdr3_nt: TGTGCCAGCAGCGGAAGGGGAGAGGGAATCTATGGCTACACCTTC
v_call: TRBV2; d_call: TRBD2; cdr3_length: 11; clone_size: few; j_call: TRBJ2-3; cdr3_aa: CASSLAGAQYF; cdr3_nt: TGTGCCAGCAGCCTAGCGGGGGCGCAGTATTTT
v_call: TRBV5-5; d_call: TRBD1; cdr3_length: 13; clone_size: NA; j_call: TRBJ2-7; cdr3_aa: CASSLGQSYEQYF; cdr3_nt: TGTGCCAGCAGTTTGGGACAGTCCTACGAGCAGTACTTC
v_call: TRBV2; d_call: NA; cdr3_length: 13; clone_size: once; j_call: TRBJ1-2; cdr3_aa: CASSEDTAYGYTF; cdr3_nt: TGTGCCAGCAGTGAAGATACAGCATATGGCTACACCTTC
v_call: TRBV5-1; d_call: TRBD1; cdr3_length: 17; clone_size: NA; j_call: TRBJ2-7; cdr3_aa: CASSPRWRTGVSYEQYF; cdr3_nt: TGCGCCAGCAGCCCGCGGTGGCGGACAGGGGTTTCCTACGAGCAGTACTTC
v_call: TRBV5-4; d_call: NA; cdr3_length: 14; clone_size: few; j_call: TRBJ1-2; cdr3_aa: CASSWGPLMQGYTF; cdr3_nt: TGTGCCAGCAGCTGGGGACCTCTTATGCAGGGCTACACCTTC
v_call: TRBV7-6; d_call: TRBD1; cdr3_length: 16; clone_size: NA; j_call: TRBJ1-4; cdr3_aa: CASSLSSGTGYEKLFF; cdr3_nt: TGTGCCAGCAGCCTCTCATCCGGGACAGGGTATGAAAAACTGTTTTTT
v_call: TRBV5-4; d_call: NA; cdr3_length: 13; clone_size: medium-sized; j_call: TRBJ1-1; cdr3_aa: CASSPAGTHEAFF; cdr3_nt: TGTGCCAGCAGCCCGGCAGGGACCCATGAAGCTTTCTTT
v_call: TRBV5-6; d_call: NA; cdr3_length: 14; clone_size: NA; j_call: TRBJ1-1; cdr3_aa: CASSLKRTNTEAFF; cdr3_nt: TGTGCCAGCAGCTTGAAGAGAACGAACACTGAAGCTTTCTTT
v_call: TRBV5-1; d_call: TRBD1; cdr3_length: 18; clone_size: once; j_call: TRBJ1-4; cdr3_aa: CASSLRGTGTPINEKLFF; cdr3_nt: TGCGCCAGCAGCTTGCGTGGGACAGGGACTCCAATTAATGAAAAACTGTTTTTT
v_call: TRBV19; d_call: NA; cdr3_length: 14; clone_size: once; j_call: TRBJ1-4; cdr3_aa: CASSPQAINEKLFF; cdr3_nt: TGTGCCAGTAGTCCACAGGCGATTAATGAAAAACTGTTTTTT
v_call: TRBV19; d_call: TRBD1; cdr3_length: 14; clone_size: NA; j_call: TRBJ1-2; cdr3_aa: CASSLGQANYGYTF; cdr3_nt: TGTGCCAGTAGTCTGGGACAGGCGAACTATGGCTACACCTTC
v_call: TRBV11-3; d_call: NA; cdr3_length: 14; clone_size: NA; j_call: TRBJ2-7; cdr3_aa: CASSSRGLPYEQYF; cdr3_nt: TGTGCCAGCAGCTCAAGGGGTTTACCTTACGAGCAGTACTTC
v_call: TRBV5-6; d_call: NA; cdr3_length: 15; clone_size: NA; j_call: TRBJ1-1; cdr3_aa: CASSLLTGYNTEAFF; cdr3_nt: TGTGCCAGCAGCTTACTGACAGGCTACAACACTGAAGCTTTCTTT
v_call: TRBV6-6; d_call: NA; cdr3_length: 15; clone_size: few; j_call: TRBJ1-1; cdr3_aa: CASRELTASNTEAFF; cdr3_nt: TGTGCCAGCAGAGAACTGACAGCTTCGAACACTGAAGCTTTCTTT
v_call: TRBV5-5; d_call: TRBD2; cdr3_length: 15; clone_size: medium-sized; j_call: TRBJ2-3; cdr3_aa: CASSIPWDYTDTQYF; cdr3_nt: TGTGCCAGCAGCATCCCCTGGGACTACACAGATACGCAGTATTTT
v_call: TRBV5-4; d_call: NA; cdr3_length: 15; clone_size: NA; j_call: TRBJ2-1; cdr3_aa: CASSLGQDYFNEQFF; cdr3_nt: TGTGCCAGCAGCTTGGGACAGGACTACTTCAATGAGCAGTTCTTC
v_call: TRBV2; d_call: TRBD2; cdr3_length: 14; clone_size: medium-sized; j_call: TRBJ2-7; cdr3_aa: CASSGLAGAYEQYF; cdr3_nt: TGTGCCAGCAGTGGACTAGCTGGAGCCTACGAGCAGTACTTC
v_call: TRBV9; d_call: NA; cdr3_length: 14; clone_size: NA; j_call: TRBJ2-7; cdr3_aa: CASSVAGGVTEQYF; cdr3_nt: TGTGCCAGCAGCGTAGCTGGCGGGGTAACCGAGCAGTACTTC
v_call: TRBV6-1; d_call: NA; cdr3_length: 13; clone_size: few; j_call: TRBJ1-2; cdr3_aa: CASSEEPGDGYTF; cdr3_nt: TGTGCCAGCAGTGAAGAACCGGGGGATGGCTACACCTTC
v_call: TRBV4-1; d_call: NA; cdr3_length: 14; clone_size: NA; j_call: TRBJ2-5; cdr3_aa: CASSQGNSLETQYF; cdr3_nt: TGCGCCAGCAGCCAAGGCAACAGTTTAGAGACCCAGTACTTC
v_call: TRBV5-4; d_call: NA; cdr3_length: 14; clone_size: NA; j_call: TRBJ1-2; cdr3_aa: CASSLVADVYGYTF; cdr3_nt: TGTGCCAGCAGCTTGGTGGCAGATGTCTATGGCTACACCTTC
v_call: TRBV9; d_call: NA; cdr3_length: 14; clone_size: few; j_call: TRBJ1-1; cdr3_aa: CASSVSGTKTEAFF; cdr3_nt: TGTGCCAGCAGCGTTTCCGGGACTAAGACTGAAGCTTTCTTT
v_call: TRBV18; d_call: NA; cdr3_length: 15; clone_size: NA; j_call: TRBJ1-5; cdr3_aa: CASSPPGVSNQPQHF; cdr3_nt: TGTGCCAGCTCACCACCGGGGGTTAGCAATCAGCCCCAGCATTTT
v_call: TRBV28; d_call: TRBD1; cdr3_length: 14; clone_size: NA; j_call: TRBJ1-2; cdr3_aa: CASSRGTGASGYTF; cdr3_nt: TGTGCCAGCAGCCGGGGGACAGGGGCGTCTGGCTACACCTTC
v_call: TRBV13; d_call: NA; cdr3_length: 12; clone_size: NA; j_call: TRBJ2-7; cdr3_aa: CASSLGAYEQYF; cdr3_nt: TGTGCCAGCAGCCTCGGGGCCTACGAGCAGTACTTC
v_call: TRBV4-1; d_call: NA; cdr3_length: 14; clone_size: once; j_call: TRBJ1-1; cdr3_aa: CATLKRAGEAEAFF; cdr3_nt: TGCGCCACCCTCAAAAGGGCAGGGGAAGCTGAAGCTTTCTTT
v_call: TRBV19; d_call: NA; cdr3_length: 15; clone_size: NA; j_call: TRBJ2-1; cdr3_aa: CASSIGGTVTNEQFF; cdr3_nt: TGTGCCAGTAGTATCGGGGGTACCGTTACCAATGAGCAGTTCTTC
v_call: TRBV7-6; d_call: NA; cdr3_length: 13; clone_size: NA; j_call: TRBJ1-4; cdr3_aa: CASSFSSGLALFF; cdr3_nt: TGTGCCAGCAGCTTTAGCTCAGGGTTGGCGCTGTTTTTT
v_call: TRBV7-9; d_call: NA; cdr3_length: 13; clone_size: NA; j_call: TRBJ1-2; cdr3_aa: CASSQATDYGYTF; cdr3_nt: TGTGCCAGCAGCCAAGCGACGGATTATGGCTACACCTTC
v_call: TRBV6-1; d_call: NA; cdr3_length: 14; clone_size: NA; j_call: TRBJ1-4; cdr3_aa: CASNDRGDAGKLFF; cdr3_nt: TGTGCCAGCAACGATCGGGGGGACGCCGGAAAACTGTTTTTT
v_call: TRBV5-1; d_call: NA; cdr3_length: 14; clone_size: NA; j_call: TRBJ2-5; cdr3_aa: CASSPGGGGETQYF; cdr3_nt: TGCGCCAGCAGCCCTGGTGGGGGGGGCGAGACCCAGTACTTC
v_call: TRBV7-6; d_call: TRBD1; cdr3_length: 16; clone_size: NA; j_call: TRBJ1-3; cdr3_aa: CASSLWDSNSGNTIYF; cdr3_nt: TGTGCCAGCAGCTTATGGGACAGTAACTCTGGAAACACCATATATTTT
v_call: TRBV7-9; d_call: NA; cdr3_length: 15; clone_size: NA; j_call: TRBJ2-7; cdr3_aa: CASSSTSGARYEQYF; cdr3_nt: TGTGCCAGCAGCTCCACGTCCGGGGCGCGGTACGAGCAGTACTTC
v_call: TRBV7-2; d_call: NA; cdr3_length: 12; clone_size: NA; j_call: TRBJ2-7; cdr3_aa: CASSFQGYEQYF; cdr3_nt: TGTGCCAGCAGCTTCCAGGGCTACGAGCAGTACTTC
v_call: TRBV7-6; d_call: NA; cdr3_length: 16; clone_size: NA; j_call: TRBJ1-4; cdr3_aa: CASSLDAGTTNEKLFF; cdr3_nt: TGTGCCAGCAGCTTAGACGCGGGGACGACTAATGAAAAACTGTTTTTT
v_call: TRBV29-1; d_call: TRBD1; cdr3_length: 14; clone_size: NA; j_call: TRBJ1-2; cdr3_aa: CSAETGQGGYGYTF; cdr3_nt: TGCAGCGCCGAAACAGGACAGGGAGGGTATGGCTACACCTTC
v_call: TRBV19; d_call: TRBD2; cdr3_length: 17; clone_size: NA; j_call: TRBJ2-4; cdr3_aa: CASSIATLAGGQNIQYF; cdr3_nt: TGTGCCAGTAGTATAGCCACTCTAGCGGGGGGCCAAAACATTCAGTACTTC